These 30 T cell receptor beta chains were sequenced from one sample in a study of CD8 T cells in ankylosing spondylitis. TCRdb re-derived calls from the 5' RACE reads in MiXCR, one entry per CDR3 protein. This repertoire shows some 250,000 distinct CDR3 sequences, approximately 11% found once; its top ten account for 6% to 8%. The sequencing sample was made of blood, either unsorted or a sorted T cell fraction (not recorded which). Receptors were obtained from a male donor with ankylosing spondylitis or in good health (not recorded which).

At least ten counts were recorded for this clonotype. The rearrangement uses TRBV5-1 and TRBJ2-7, with TRBD2 identical over 10 bases. After removal of 4 bases from V and 5 bases from J, the junction contained 9 bases not matched to a gene. The CDR3 length is 15 residues. Germline V lookup: CDR1 SGHRS, CDR2 YFSETQ. CDR3 sequence (DNA): TGCGCCAGCAGCCCGACGACTAGCGGGTTAGACGAGCAGTACTTC. It specifies CASSPTTSGLDEQYF. The whole variable domain, filled in from reference TRBV5-1 and TRBJ2-7, reads KAGVTQTPRYLIKTRGQQVTLSCSPISGHRSVSWYQQTPGQGLQFLFEYFSETQRNKGNFPGRFSGRQFSNSRSEMNVSTLELGDSALYLCASSPTTSGLDEQYFGPGTRLTVT.

This clonotype was seen a handful of times. The V call is TRBV7-9, the J call TRBJ1-2, with 8 nucleotides matching TRBD1. Germline CDR1 is SEHNR and CDR2 is FQNEAQ (reference sequence). The ends lost 4 bases at V and 7 bases at J; junction bases unmatched: 5. This CDR3 contains 13 residues. Here the CDR3 reads CASSSGQGSGYTF. In DNA, the CDR3 is TGTGCCAGCAGCTCCGGACAGGGAAGTGGCTACACCTTC.

In this sample, this clonotype turned up many times. The J gene is TRBJ2-7, the V gene TRBV20-1; no clear D. Germline lookup yields CDR1 DFQATT and CDR2 SNEGSKA (reference sequence). This CDR3 spans 13 amino acids. The ends were cut back, 6 bases at V and 1 base at J, with 13 bases in the middle. The CDR3 region is CSAIIVQSYEQYF. As DNA, the CDR3 is TGCAGTGCCATAATTGTACAGTCCTACGAGCAGTACTTC.

Ten or more counts support this clonotype. The gene calls are TRBV6-1 and TRBJ1-5, with D maybe TRBD1 (5 bases). The CDR3 is made up of 16 amino acids. V was pared by 6 bases and J by 4 bases, with 19 bases between. The V gene's germline CDR1 is MNHNS and CDR2 SASEGT. The CDR3 DNA sequence: TGTGCCAGCAGCCAAAACCCCGGCAGGGCAAATCAGCCCCAGCATTTT. Amino acids: CASSQNPGRANQPQHF.

The chain employs TRBV10-3 and TRBJ1-1; perhaps TRBD1 as D (5 bases). The germline V gene has CDR1 ENHRY and CDR2 SYGVKD. This CDR3 region has 14 residues. V gave up 0 bases and J gave up 5 bases, with 10 bases separating them. As DNA, the CDR3 is TGTGCCATCAGTGAGTCAGGGGAGGGAACTGAAGCTTTCTTT. Protein sequence: CAISESGEGTEAFF.

This clonotype was observed many times. The CDR3 region has the DNA TGCGCCAGCGCACTAGCGGGGGGGCCGGATGAGCAGTTCTTC. As protein: CASALAGGPDEQFF. The V gene is TRBV4-1, the J gene TRBJ2-1; TRBD2 aligns across 13 bases. Germline V gene lookup returns CDR1 MGHRA and CDR2 YSYEKL. The V and J ends lost 8 bases and 8 bases, in that order; junction bases with no gene match: 6. The CDR3 sequence is 14 residues long.

This clonotype showed up many times. This rearrangement joins TRBV4-2 to TRBJ2-1; D unclear. V lost 0 bases to trimming and J lost 4 bases, with 16 bases between them. The CDR3 runs to 17 residues. The V gene's germline CDR1 is LGHNA and CDR2 YNFKEQ. The CDR3, as DNA: TGTGCCAGCAGCCAAGAACCTCCCAGTGATCGTTACAATGAGCAGTTCTTC. Residues: CASSQEPPSDRYNEQFF.

In the case of this clonotype: No conserved phenylalanine or tryptophan is present at the end of the CDR3, so a read error is the likely explanation. The rearrangement joins TRBV7-3 to TRBJ2-3; perhaps TRBD2 as D (6 bases). Germline loops: CDR1 SGHTA, CDR2 FQGTGA. The V end lost 5 bases, the J end lost 4 bases, and 10 bases lay between the germline ends. The CDR3 loop spans 13 amino acids. The CDR3 bases are TGTGCCAGCAGCCAATCGGGGGCAGATACGCAGTATTCT. Translated, it gives CASSQSGADTQYS.

V is TRBV3-1 and J is TRBJ2-7, with 7 bases matching TRBD2. The germline CDR1 and CDR2 sequences are LGHDT and YNNKEL (reference sequence). The CDR3 consists of 14 residues. V shed 4 bases, J shed 5 bases, and the junction held 8 bases outside the gene matches. Here the CDR3 reads CASSPAGEGHEQYF. CDR3 sequence (DNA): TGTGCCAGCAGCCCCGCGGGGGAGGGCCACGAGCAGTACTTC.

This clonotype was observed many times. The chain carries TRBV7-9 and TRBJ1-1, with 7 bases identical to TRBD1. The V segment lost 5 bases and the J segment 1 base; nucleotides outside the gene matches: 4. The CDR3 consists of 14 residues. Germline CDR1 is SEHNR and CDR2 is FQNEAQ (reference sequence). This CDR3 reads CASSPRTGNTEAFF. The CDR3 DNA sequence: TGTGCCAGCAGCCCCCGGACAGGGAACACTGAAGCTTTCTTT.

This clonotype was observed a few times. The chain links TRBV9 to TRBJ2-7; 13 bases are a match to TRBD2. Germline V gives CDR1 SGDLS, CDR2 YYNGEE. The ends lost 4 bases at V and 5 bases at J; junction bases unmatched: 6. CDR3 length: 15 residues. The CDR3 region is CASSPTSGGRDEQYF. CDR3 coding DNA: TGTGCCAGCAGCCCGACTAGCGGGGGGCGGGACGAGCAGTACTTC.

This clonotype has only a few counts. This rearrangement joins TRBV5-1 to TRBJ2-7, with D tentatively TRBD1 (5 bases). With 2 bases removed from V and 0 bases from J, the gap between germline ends came to 15 bases. The CDR3 extends over 16 amino acids. Germline V gene sequence: CDR1 SGHRS, CDR2 YFSETQ. The CDR3, as DNA: TGCGCCAGCAGCTTTATCTCGGGCAGGGACTCCTACGAGCAGTACTTC. Its protein is CASSFISGRDSYEQYF.

The gene calls are TRBV11-1 and TRBJ2-7; 8 bases match TRBD2. The CDR3 is 20 amino acids. Trimming took 5 bases from V and 4 from J; bases not matched to a gene: 25. CDR1 and CDR2 (germline): SGHAT, FQDESV (reference sequence). For the CDR3, the DNA is TGTGCCAGCAGCCCACAGGTTAGCGGGACTACCCGCGGCGAGTGGTACGAGCAGTACTTC. This codes for CASSPQVSGTTRGEWYEQYF.

This clonotype has at least ten counts. The chain employs TRBV20-1 and TRBJ2-4; D perhaps matches TRBD1 (6 bases). Deletions cut 5 bases from V and 0 bases from J, with 11 bases between. Looked up from germline, CDR1 is DFQATT and CDR2 is SNEGSKA (reference sequence). The CDR3 consists of 14 residues. CDR3 DNA sequence: TGCAGTGCTCGAGGACAGCTAGCCAAAAACATTCAGTACTTC. It translates to CSARGQLAKNIQYF.

This clonotype came up many times. The V call is TRBV12-3 or TRBV12-4, the J call TRBJ2-7; TRBD1 matches at 7 bases. V lost 8 bases and J lost 2; bases outside the gene matches: 9. This CDR3 region has 14 residues. For the CDR3, the DNA is TGTGCCAGCTCTGGTGGGACAGTAACCTACGAGCAGTACTTC. Protein product: CASSGGTVTYEQYF.

A note on this clonotype: One base away lies a much larger clone, so this may be a sequencing read error. This chain joins TRBV12-3 or TRBV12-4 and TRBJ1-1; D possibly corresponds to TRBD1 (5 bases). This CDR3 is 12 amino acids long. CDR3: CATSPGTYEAFF. DNA for the CDR3: TGTGCCACCAGTCCTGGGACGTATGAGGCTTTCTTT.

This clonotype has at least ten counts. The CDR3 DNA is TGCGCCAGCAGCCCCTGGGACCCGGCGGATGGCTACACCTTC. It encodes CASSPWDPADGYTF. The chain joins TRBV5-1 to TRBJ1-2, with D maybe TRBD1 (5 bases). This CDR3 contains 14 residues. Trimming took off 4 bases at V and 6 bases at J, with 16 bases between the two ends. Germline values: CDR1 SGHRS, CDR2 YFSETQ.

This clonotype was detected ten times or more. V and J are TRBV9 and TRBJ2-1; 7 positions agree with TRBD1. CDR1 is SGDLS, CDR2 YYNGEE, per germline. The CDR3 consists of 15 residues. Losses at the gene ends were 3 bases for V and 7 bases for J; bases not matched to a gene: 10. The CDR3 sequence: CASSAPGTDKNEQFF. The DNA for the CDR3 is TGTGCCAGCAGCGCCCCCGGGACAGATAAGAATGAGCAGTTCTTC.

This clonotype occurred a few times. The chain employs TRBV24-1 and TRBJ1-1; the D gene is possibly TRBD1 (5 bases). The CDR3 extends over 12 amino acids. Trimming shortened V by 8 bases and J by 5 bases, and 11 bases separated the two germline ends. From germline, CDR1 is KGHDR and CDR2 SFDVKD. As DNA, the CDR3 is TGTGCCACCACCGAGGGGACTACTGAAGCTTTCTTT. This sequence encodes CATTEGTTEAFF.

At least ten counts were recorded for this clonotype. This chain joins TRBV20-1 and TRBJ2-5; D not resolved. Between the trimmed V and J ends, which lost 3 bases and 4 bases, there was a span of 3 bases. The germline gives CDR1 DFQATT, CDR2 SNEGSKA (reference sequence). This CDR3 contains 10 residues. The CDR3 sequence: CSASAETQYF. In nucleotides, the CDR3 is TGCAGTGCTAGCGCAGAGACCCAGTACTTC.

In its sample, this clonotype was seen a few times. The V and J genes are TRBV20-1 and TRBJ1-5; no definite D call. The V end was cut by 7 bases, the J end by 1 base, with 14 bases between. The germline V gene has CDR1 DFQATT and CDR2 SNEGSKA (reference sequence). The CDR3 runs 14 residues. The chain's CDR3 is CSVGRSESNQPQHF. CDR3 bases: TGCAGTGTCGGGAGGTCGGAGAGCAATCAGCCCCAGCATTTT.

This clonotype was recorded at least ten times. V usage is TRBV6-1 and J usage is TRBJ2-7; D is undetermined. The CDR3 sequence is 13 residues long. The ends were cut back, 1 base at V and 3 bases at J, with 7 bases in the middle. Per the germline V gene, CDR1 is MNHNS and CDR2 is SASEGT. CDR3 in DNA: TGTGCCAGCAGTGAAGACAGATTCTACGAGCAGTACTTC. It translates to CASSEDRFYEQYF.

There are a few counts of this clonotype. The chain's CDR3 is CAIKAGVDTQYF. The DNA for the CDR3 is TGTGCCATCAAAGCGGGAGTAGATACGCAGTATTTT. The V call is TRBV10-3, the J call TRBJ2-3, with 8 bases fitting TRBD2. CDR1 and CDR2 from the germline V gene are ENHRY and SYGVKD. The CDR3 length is 12 residues. The junction had 2 bases not matched to a gene; V was cut back by 7 bases and J by 5 bases.

This clonotype has a count of ten or more. The V gene is TRBV9, the J gene TRBJ2-3; possibly TRBD1 for D (5 bases). Germline V gene lookup returns CDR1 SGDLS and CDR2 YYNGEE. The ends were cut back, 0 bases at V and 2 bases at J, with 13 bases in the middle. The CDR3 spans 16 residues. CDR3 nucleotide sequence: TGTGCCAGCAGCGTAGCTACTGGGGCTTACACAGATACGCAGTATTTT. It codes for CASSVATGAYTDTQYF.

This clonotype was detected ten times or more. The rearrangement joins TRBV5-1 to TRBJ2-5; D may match TRBD1 or TRBD2 (5 bases each). The V end was cut by 1 base, the J end by 5 bases, with 15 bases between. This CDR3 spans 15 amino acids. Germline-derived CDR1 and CDR2 are SGHRS and YFSETQ. As DNA, the CDR3 is TGCGCCAGCAGCTTGAGGGCGGCCGAGGGGGAGACCCAGTACTTC. Translated: CASSLRAAEGETQYF.

The V gene is TRBV28, the J gene TRBJ2-7, with a tentative D call TRBD2 (6 bases). Trimming took off 0 bases at V and 5 bases at J, with 23 bases between the two ends. Germline V CDR1 and CDR2: MDHEN, SYDVKM. The CDR3 runs 18 residues. CDR3 sequence: CASSLWDLRRRAQDEQYF. The DNA for the CDR3 is TGTGCCAGCAGTTTATGGGACCTTAGAAGGAGGGCCCAGGACGAGCAGTACTTC.

This clonotype has a count of ten or more. The chain is built from TRBV7-2 and TRBJ2-7, with D unclear. V shed 11 bases and J shed 6 bases, with 8 bases lying between them. The CDR3 sequence is 9 residues long. Germline V gene sequence: CDR1 SGHTA, CDR2 FQGNSA. CDR3 coding DNA: TGTGCCCGCCTAGGCGAGCAGTACTTC. Amino acid sequence: CARLGEQYF.

This clonotype was seen repeatedly, ten times or more. J is TRBJ2-7 and V is TRBV12-3 or TRBV12-4; TRBD1 matches 11 bases. V lost 5 bases and J lost 6; bases outside the gene matches: 12. The CDR3 totals 16 residues. This chain's CDR3 is CASSPRGQGVTGEQYF. The CDR3, as DNA: TGTGCCAGCAGTCCCCGGGGACAGGGGGTTACAGGCGAGCAGTACTTC.

This clonotype was observed at least ten times. The chain recombines TRBV12-3 or TRBV12-4 with TRBJ1-1; no firm D call. V was shortened by 3 bases and J by 2 bases, with 13 bases between the two germline ends. The CDR3 totals 15 residues. CDR3 sequence reads: CASSFIPSTNTEAFF. The DNA for the CDR3 is TGTGCCAGCAGTTTTATCCCGAGCACAAACACTGAAGCTTTCTTT.

In its sample, this clonotype was seen many times. The chain recombines TRBV4-1 with TRBJ2-1; possibly TRBD2 for D (5 bases). Germline V lookup: CDR1 MGHRA, CDR2 YSYEKL. Deletions cut 6 bases from V and 7 bases from J, with 10 bases between. This CDR3 has 12 residues. Here the CDR3 reads CASRGLTNEQFF. The CDR3 nucleotides are TGCGCCAGCAGAGGACTGACGAATGAGCAGTTCTTC.